This TCR beta chain was identified during a study of T-cell reconstitution after alpha-beta-depleted transplantation in children. This clonotype has more than one count but fewer than ten. V was clipped by 4 bases and J by 2 bases; unmatched bases: 8. CDR1 is SGDLS, CDR2 YYNGEE, per germline. The CDR3 contains 15 residues. Unique molecular identifiers were used to barcode this TCRbeta library. TCRdb processed the PCR reads anew with MiXCR; each CDR3 protein has one entry. The top ten clones hold roughly 40% of a sample with approximately 350,000 distinct CDR3 sequences, roughly 17% of them seen once. The TCR sequence derives from a male patient between 2 and 10 years old who had a stem cell transplant for acute lymphoblastic leukemia, so the T cells may come from the graft donor. Sequenced material: PBMCs, mostly from graft donor cells, taken 360 days after TCRalphabeta/CD19-depleted stem cell transplant. V usage is TRBV9 and J usage is TRBJ2-5, with 7 bases that match TRBD2. The CDR3: CASSTSSGLQETQYF. CDR3 bases: TGTGCCAGCAGCACCTCTAGCGGACTTCAAGAGACCCAGTACTTC.